The 9 T cell receptor beta chains listed next were all sequenced from one sample in a study of cytomegalovirus exposure and HLA in healthy donors. The primer mix had 60 Vbeta and 13 Jbeta primers. TCRdb keeps only in-frame clones here, not all; method: immunoSEQ multiplex PCR. The sample gives around 140,000 clones, around nine tenths of which show up once; approximately 4.7% is in the top ten. The sample comprised PBMCs. Receptors were obtained from a woman aged 25 to 39 in good health and CMV-seronegative.

In its sample, this clone was seen a few times. The chain carries TRBV5-6 and TRBJ1-1; D perhaps matches TRBD1 (5 bases). This CDR3 comprises 15 residues. Trimming removed 3 bases from V and 0 bases from J, with 12 bases in between. Germline values: CDR1 SGHDT, CDR2 YYEEEE. CDR3 sequence (DNA): TGTGCCAGCAGCTCCCTATACAGGTTGAACACTGAAGCTTTCTTT. Translation: CASSSLYRLNTEAFF.

This clone is a singleton in its sample. The V call is TRBV4-1, the J call TRBJ1-2; 7 bases match TRBD1. Germline CDR1 reads MGHRA; CDR2 reads YSYEKL. The CDR3 consists of 15 residues. Unmatched junction bases numbered 2, after V lost 1 base and J lost 0 bases. The chain's CDR3 is CASSQGGTANYGYTF. The CDR3 DNA is TGCGCCAGCAGCCAAGGTGGGACAGCTAACTATGGCTACACCTTC.

This rearrangement joins TRBV27 to TRBJ2-2; D is possibly TRBD1 (6 bases). The CDR3 sequence is 15 residues long. V was trimmed by 3 bases and J by 5 bases, leaving 13 bases between them. Germline V gives CDR1 MNHEY, CDR2 SMNVEV (reference sequence). CDR3 sequence: CASSLQGRSTGELFF. In DNA form, the CDR3 reads TGTGCCAGCAGTTTGCAGGGGCGCTCAACCGGGGAGCTGTTTTTT.

This rearrangement joins TRBV6-5 to TRBJ2-7; TRBD1 aligns across 8 bases. CDR3 length: 16 residues. CDR1 and CDR2 (germline): MNHEY, SVGAGI. V lost 2 bases and J lost 6; bases outside the gene matches: 12. CDR3 DNA sequence: TGTGCCAGCAGTTACGGCTTGACAGGGGATGTTGGCGAGCAGTACTTC. It encodes CASSYGLTGDVGEQYF.

The chain uses TRBV10-3 and TRBJ2-7; D remains unclear. CDR1 and CDR2 (germline): ENHRY, SYGVKD. This CDR3 is 14 amino acids long. Trimming stripped 0 bases from V and 5 bases from J, with 11 bases between. The CDR3 nucleotides are TGTGCCATCAGTGAGTCGATGGAGAACAACGAGCAGTACTTC. This gives the protein CAISESMENNEQYF.

V gene TRBV7-8 combines with J gene TRBJ2-1; D may be TRBD2 (6 bases). The V end lost 3 bases, the J end lost 0 bases, and 15 bases lay between the germline ends. Germline-derived CDR1 and CDR2 are SGHVS and FQNEAQ. The CDR3 is made up of 17 amino acids. Written as DNA, the CDR3 is TGTGCCAGCAGCTTCCCCGGATCAGCGGGCTCCTACAATGAGCAGTTCTTC. Translated, it gives CASSFPGSAGSYNEQFF.

This clone was seen a single time. The chain links TRBV28 to TRBJ1-2; a possible D gene is TRBD1 (5 bases). CDR1 and CDR2 (germline): MDHEN, SYDVKM. V lost 10 bases, J lost 4 bases, and 16 bases lay in between. This CDR3 is 13 amino acids long. CDR3 sequence (DNA): TGTGCCATCTACAAACTCACAGGCTATGGCTACACCTTC. This codes for CAIYKLTGYGYTF.

The chain recombines TRBV29-1 with TRBJ2-7; 10 bases map to TRBD2. V lost 5 bases to trimming and J lost 4 bases; unmatched junction nucleotides: 14. CDR1 is SQVTM and CDR2 is ANQGSEA in the germline V gene. This CDR3 comprises 16 residues. CDR3 sequence reads: CSVIHRVAGGGYEQYF. For the CDR3, the DNA is TGCAGCGTTATCCACCGGGTAGCGGGAGGAGGTTACGAGCAGTACTTC.

J is TRBJ2-7 and V is TRBV7-8, with 9 bases lining up with TRBD2. V trimming: 4 bases; J trimming: 5 bases; junction bases outside the gene matches: 9. CDR1 is SGHVS and CDR2 is FQNEAQ in the germline V gene. The CDR3 consists of 15 residues. The CDR3 DNA is TGTGCCAGCAGCTACTTAGCGGGAGTAAACCACGAGCAGTACTTC. This gives the protein CASSYLAGVNHEQYF. Complete variable domain (other parts from reference TRBV7-8 and TRBJ2-7): GAGVSQSPRYKVAKRGQDVALRCDPISGHVSLFWYQQALGQGPEFLTYFQNEAQLDKSGLPSDRFFAERPEGSVSTLKIQRTQQEDSAVYLCASSYLAGVNHEQYFGPGTRLTVT.